This T cell receptor (beta chain) was documented in a study of blood T cell repertoires in COVID-19. As originally analysed: Reference gene primer amplification gave nucleated cell count estimates. The protocol was immunoSEQ multiplex PCR, while the TCRdb copy is restricted to in-frame clones and leaves out a portion. V and J calls and clone size are those listed in that table; D and trimming were worked out from the DNA. The sample lists about 150,000 clones; over 70% were seen once. V lost 2 bases, J lost 1 base, and 9 bases lay in between. CDR1 is SGDLS, CDR2 YYNGEE, per germline. The CDR3 consists of 14 residues.

The chain employs TRBV9 and TRBJ1-1; D perhaps matches TRBD1 (5 bases). What was sequenced was peripheral blood. This clonotype originated in a human donor in a cohort sampled during active COVID-19. Written as DNA, the CDR3 is TGTGCCAGCAGCGTGAGTGACAGGAACACTGAAGCTTTCTTT. It yields the protein CASSVSDRNTEAFF. Complete variable domain (other parts from reference TRBV9 and TRBJ1-1): DSGVTQTPKHLITATGQRVTLRCSPRSGDLSVYWYQQSLDQGLQFLIQYYNGEERAKGNILERFSAQQFPDLHSELNLSSLELGDSALYFCASSVSDRNTEAFFGQGTRLTVV.